One sample yielded the 7 T cell receptor beta chains listed below, sequenced in a study of memory CD4+ T cells and cytomegalovirus serostatus. The repertoire was sequenced with immunoSEQ multiplex PCR; TCRdb's copy has only in-frame clones and lacks some. The table includes about 73,000 clones, around 78% detected once. The sort gate was single viable CD3+CD4+CD8-CD45RO+ cells for memory CD4+ T cells. The sample was memory CD4+ T cells from blood. The receptors come from an adult in good health and CMV-seropositive.

The CDR3 DNA reads TGTGCCAGCGTCCGGAGTCTTAGCACAGATACGCAGTATTTT. It encodes CASVRSLSTDTQYF. The V and J genes are TRBV2 and TRBJ2-3; D remains unclear. Germline-derived CDR1 and CDR2 are SNHLY and FYNNEI. V was trimmed by 8 bases and J by 0 bases, leaving 12 bases between them. This CDR3 spans 14 amino acids.

The chain links TRBV7-6 to TRBJ2-7; TRBD2 might be the D (8 bases). The V and J ends lost 5 bases and 0 bases respectively, with 17 bases between them. This CDR3 comprises 16 residues. CDR1 and CDR2 (germline): SGHVS, FNYEAQ. CDR3 bases: TGTGCCAGCAGCAGACCGCGGGGGGACAGCTCCTACGAGCAGTACTTC. It specifies CASSRPRGDSSYEQYF. Complete variable domain (other parts from reference TRBV7-6 and TRBJ2-7): GAGVSQSPRYKVTKRGQDVALRCDPISGHVSLYWYRQALGQGPEFLTYFNYEAQQDKSGLPNDRFSAERPEGSISTLTIQRTEQRDSAMYRCASSRPRGDSSYEQYFGPGTRLTVT.

The V gene is TRBV5-6, the J gene TRBJ1-1; a weak D match, TRBD1 (5 bases). This CDR3 spans 14 amino acids. CDR1 and CDR2 (germline): SGHDT, YYEEEE. Trimming left V 0 bases short and J 0 bases short, with 6 bases between. The chain's CDR3 is CASSLGGVNTEAFF. CDR3 sequence (DNA): TGTGCCAGCAGCTTGGGAGGGGTGAACACTGAAGCTTTCTTT.

The chain is built from TRBV4-1 and TRBJ1-4; D unclear. The CDR3 has 12 residues. Germline CDR1 is MGHRA and CDR2 is YSYEKL. The V end lost 4 bases, the J end lost 6 bases, and 6 bases lay between the germline ends. The CDR3 spells CASSLNYEKLFF. CDR3 sequence (DNA): TGCGCCAGCAGCCTGAATTATGAAAAACTGTTTTTT.

Comment on this clone: The sample holds other DNA sequences that translate to the same CDR3. The chain uses TRBV19 and TRBJ2-1; maybe TRBD1 (6 bases). Trimming stripped 3 bases from V and 1 base from J, with 7 bases between. Germline lookup yields CDR1 LNHDA and CDR2 SQIVND (reference sequence). This CDR3 has 14 residues. The CDR3 region has the DNA TGTGCCAGTAGTATTAGGGGGTCCTACAATGAGCAGTTCTTC. Its protein product is CASSIRGSYNEQFF. Based on the CDR3 plus reference TRBV19 and TRBJ2-1, the full variable domain is DGGITQSPKYLFRKEGQNVTLSCEQNLNHDAMYWYRQDPGQGLRLIYYSQIVNDFQKGDIAEGYSVSREKKESFPLTVTSAQKNPTAFYLCASSIRGSYNEQFFGPGTRLTVL.

This clone showed up just a few times. The rearrangement joins TRBV7-2 to TRBJ2-1; TRBD2 matches 8 bases. With 3 bases clipped from V and 8 bases from J, the junction kept 6 bases outside the gene matches. This CDR3 region has 14 residues. The germline V gene has CDR1 SGHTA and CDR2 FQGNSA. CDR3 nucleotide sequence: TGTGCCAGCAGCTTGGGACTAGGGTTGGATGAGCAGTTCTTC. The encoded protein is CASSLGLGLDEQFF.

This chain links TRBV5-1 with TRBJ2-7; 15 bases are a match to TRBD2. Germline V gives CDR1 SGHRS, CDR2 YFSETQ. CDR3 length equals 15 residues. J was trimmed by 4 bases and V by 3 bases; bases with no gene match: 2. The CDR3 protein is CASSWTSGGVYEQYF. CDR3 sequence (DNA): TGCGCCAGCAGCTGGACTAGCGGGGGGGTGTACGAGCAGTACTTC.